This entry features one T cell receptor (beta chain) sequence. The antigen remains undetermined. This sample is part of a study of CD8 T cells in Susac syndrome. With random hexamers, roughly 0.5 to 1 ug RNA was reverse transcribed. Amplification of TCR beta CDR3 spanned 54 Vbeta and 13 Jbeta via immunoSEQ multiplex PCR. TCRdb passed the immunoSEQ multiplex PCR reads through MiXCR, listing each CDR3 protein once. The sample holds about 60,000 distinct CDR3 sequences, about 92% seen once. Broader study findings: The number of individuals included in the study's TCR sequencing and HLA analysis was acknowledged as relatively small.

Germline V gene data show CDR1 as DFQATT and CDR2 as SNEGSKA (reference sequence). CDR3 length: 13 residues. Trimming pared 5 bases from V and 0 bases from J, leaving 11 bases between. Healthy donors acted as controls, with matching for age and sex. In contrast to the negatively isolated CD8+ and CD4+ T cells, TEMRA cells were FACS-enriched. The sequenced material came from CD8+ T cells from PBMCs. The receptor's source is a human donor in good health. The chain combines TRBV20-1 with TRBJ2-7; D could derive from TRBD1 or TRBD2 (5 bases each). CDR3 nucleotides: TGCAGTGCTTCCGGGACGGACTCCTACGAGCAGTACTTC. It codes for CSASGTDSYEQYF.